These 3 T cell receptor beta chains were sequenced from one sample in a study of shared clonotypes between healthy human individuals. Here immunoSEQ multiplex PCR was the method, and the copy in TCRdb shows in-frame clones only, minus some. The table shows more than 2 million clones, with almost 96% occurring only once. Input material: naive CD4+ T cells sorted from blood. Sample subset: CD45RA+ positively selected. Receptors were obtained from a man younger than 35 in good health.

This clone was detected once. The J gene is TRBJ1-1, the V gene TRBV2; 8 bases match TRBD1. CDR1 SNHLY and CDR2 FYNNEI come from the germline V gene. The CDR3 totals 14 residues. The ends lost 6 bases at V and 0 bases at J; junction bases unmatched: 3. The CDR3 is CASRKTGVNTEAFF. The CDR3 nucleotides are TGTGCCAGCAGGAAGACAGGGGTGAACACTGAAGCTTTCTTT.

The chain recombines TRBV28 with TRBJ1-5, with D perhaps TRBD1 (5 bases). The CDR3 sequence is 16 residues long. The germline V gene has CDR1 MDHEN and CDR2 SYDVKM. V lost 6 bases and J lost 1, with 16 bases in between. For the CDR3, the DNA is TGTGCCAGCAGACCACCTTCATGGGGGAGCAATCAGCCCCAGCATTTT. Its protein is CASRPPSWGSNQPQHF.

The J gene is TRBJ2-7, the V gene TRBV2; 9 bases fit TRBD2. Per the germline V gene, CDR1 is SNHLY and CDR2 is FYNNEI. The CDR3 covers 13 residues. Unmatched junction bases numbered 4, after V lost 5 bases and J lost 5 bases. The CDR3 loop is CASSRGTSHEQYF. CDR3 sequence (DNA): TGTGCCAGCAGTCGCGGGACTAGCCACGAGCAGTACTTC.